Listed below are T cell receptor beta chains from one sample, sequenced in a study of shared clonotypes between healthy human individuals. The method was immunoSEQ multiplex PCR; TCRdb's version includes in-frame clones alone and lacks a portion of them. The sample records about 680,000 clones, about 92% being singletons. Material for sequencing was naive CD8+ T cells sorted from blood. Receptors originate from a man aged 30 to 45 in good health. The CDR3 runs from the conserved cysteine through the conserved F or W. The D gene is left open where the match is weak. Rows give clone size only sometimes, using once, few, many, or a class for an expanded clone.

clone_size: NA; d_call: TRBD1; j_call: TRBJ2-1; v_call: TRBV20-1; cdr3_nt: TGCAGTGCCGAGACAGGGCCTGAGCAGTTCTTC; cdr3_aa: CSAETGPEQFF
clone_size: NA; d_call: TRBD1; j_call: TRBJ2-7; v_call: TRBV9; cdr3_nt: TGTGCCAGCAGCTCGCGGACAGGGCCGTCCCTTTACGAGCAGTACTTC; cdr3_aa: CASSSRTGPSLYEQYF
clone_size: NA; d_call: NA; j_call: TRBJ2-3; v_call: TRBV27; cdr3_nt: TGTGCCAGCAGTTTAACCGGCGGCACAGATACGCAGTATTTT; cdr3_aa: CASSLTGGTDTQYF
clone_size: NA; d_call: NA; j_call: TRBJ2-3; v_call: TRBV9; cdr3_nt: TGTGCCAGCAGCGTAGGCGTGGGCTTGGGCACAGATACGCAGTATTTT; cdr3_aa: CASSVGVGLGTDTQYF
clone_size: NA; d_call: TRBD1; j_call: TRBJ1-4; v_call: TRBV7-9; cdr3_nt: TGTGCCAGCAGCCCTAGGGGGCAGGGTGAAAAACTGTTTTTT; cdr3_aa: CASSPRGQGEKLFF
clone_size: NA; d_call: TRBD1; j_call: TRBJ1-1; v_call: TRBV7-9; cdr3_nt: TGTGCCAGCAGCTCCTGGGACAGGGGGCAAGCTTTCTTT; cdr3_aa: CASSSWDRGQAFF
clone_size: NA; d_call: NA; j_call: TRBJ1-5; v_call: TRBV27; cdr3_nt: TGTGCCAGCAGTTGGGGGCCGGGTTCGGCCCAGCATTTT; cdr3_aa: CASSWGPGSAQHF
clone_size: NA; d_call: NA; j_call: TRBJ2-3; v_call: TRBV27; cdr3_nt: TGTGCCAGCAGAGAAGCTGCTAGCACAGATACGCAGTATTTT; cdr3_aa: CASREAASTDTQYF
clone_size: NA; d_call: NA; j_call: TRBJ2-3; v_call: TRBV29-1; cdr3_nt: TGCAGCGTCAGAAGCCACAGCACAGATACGCAGTATTTT; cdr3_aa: CSVRSHSTDTQYF
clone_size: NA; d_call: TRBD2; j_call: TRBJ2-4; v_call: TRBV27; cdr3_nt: TGTGCCAGCAGTCCCCTGGGACTAGCGGGAGTAGAAGACATTCAGTACTTC; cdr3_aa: CASSPLGLAGVEDIQYF
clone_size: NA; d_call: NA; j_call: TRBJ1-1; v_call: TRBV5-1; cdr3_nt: TGCGCCAGCAGCCCAAAAGGCCAGGGGTTACTGGAAGCTTTCTTT; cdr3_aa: CASSPKGQGLLEAFF
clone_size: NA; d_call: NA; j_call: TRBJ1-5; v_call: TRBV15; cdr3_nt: TGTGCCACCAGCAGAGACCGGGGCAATCAGCCCCAGCATTTT; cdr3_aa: CATSRDRGNQPQHF
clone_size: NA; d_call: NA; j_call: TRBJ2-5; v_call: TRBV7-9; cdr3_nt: TGTGCCAGCAGCCACCTAGGGGACCGATACCAAGAGACCCAGTACTTC; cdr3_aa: CASSHLGDRYQETQYF
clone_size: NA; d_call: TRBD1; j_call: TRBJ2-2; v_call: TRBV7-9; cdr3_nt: TGTGCCAGCAGCTTAGCCCGGGACAGGGTCGGCGGGGAGCTGTTTTTT; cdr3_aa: CASSLARDRVGGELFF
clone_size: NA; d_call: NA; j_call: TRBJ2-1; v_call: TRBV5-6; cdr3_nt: TGTGCCAGCAGCTTGGGTGTGGGCTACAATGAGCAGTTCTTC; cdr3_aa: CASSLGVGYNEQFF
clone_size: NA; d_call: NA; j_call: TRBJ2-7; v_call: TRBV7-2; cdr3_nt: TGTGCCAGCAGCCCAGGGGTCTCCTACGAGCAGTACTTC; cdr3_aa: CASSPGVSYEQYF
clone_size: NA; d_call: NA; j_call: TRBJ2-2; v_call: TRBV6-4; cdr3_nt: TGTGCCAGCAGTGGGACTAACACCGGGGAGCTGTTTTTT; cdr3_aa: CASSGTNTGELFF
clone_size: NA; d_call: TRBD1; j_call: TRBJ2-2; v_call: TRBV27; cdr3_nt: TGTGCCAGCAGTGAACAGGGGGTCTTTTCCGGGGAGCTGTTTTTT; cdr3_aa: CASSEQGVFSGELFF
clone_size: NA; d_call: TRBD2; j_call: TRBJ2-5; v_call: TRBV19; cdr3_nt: TGTGCCAGTAGTATAGATAGGACTAGCGGGAGGCCTGGAATTAGACAAGAGACCCAGTACTTC; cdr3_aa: CASSIDRTSGRPGIRQETQYF
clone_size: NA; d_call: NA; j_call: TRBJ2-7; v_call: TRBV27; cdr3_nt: TGTGCCAGCAGTCTGACCAAATCGAGGTACGAGCAGTACTTC; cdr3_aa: CASSLTKSRYEQYF
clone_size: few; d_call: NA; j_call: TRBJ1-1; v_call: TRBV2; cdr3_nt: TGTGCCAGTCCACCAGTTGGTATCACTGAAGCTTTCTTT; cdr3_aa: CASPPVGITEAFF
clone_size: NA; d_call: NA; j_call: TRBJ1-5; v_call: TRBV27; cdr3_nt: TGTGCCAGCAAACGAGGCCAGGGTTTACAGCCCCAGCATTTT; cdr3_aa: CASKRGQGLQPQHF
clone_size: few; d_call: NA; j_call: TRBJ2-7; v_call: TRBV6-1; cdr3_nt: TGTGCCAGCAGTGAGTCAGGCTACGAGCAGTACTTC; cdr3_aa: CASSESGYEQYF
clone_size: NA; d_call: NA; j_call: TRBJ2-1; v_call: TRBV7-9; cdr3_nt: TGTGCCAGCAGCGTACAGGGCCGGGAGCAGTTCTTC; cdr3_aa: CASSVQGREQFF
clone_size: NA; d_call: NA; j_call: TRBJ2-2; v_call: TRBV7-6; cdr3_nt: TGTGCCAGCAGCCCAGGGTCCGCTTGGGACACCGGGGAGCTGTTTTTT; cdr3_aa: CASSPGSAWDTGELFF
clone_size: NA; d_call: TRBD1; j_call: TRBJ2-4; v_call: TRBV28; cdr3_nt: TGTGCCAGCAGCCAAGGGGGCACAGCCAAAAACATTCAGTACTTC; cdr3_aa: CASSQGGTAKNIQYF
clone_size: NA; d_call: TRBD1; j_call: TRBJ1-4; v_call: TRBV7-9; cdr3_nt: TGTGCCAGCAGCTCGGACAGGGCTAATGAAAAACTGTTTTTT; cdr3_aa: CASSSDRANEKLFF
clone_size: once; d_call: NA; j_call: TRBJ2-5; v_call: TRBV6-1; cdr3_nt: TGTGCCAGCAGTGAAGTAGTTACCGGATCGTCATGGGATCAAGAGACCCAGTACTTC; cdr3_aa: CASSEVVTGSSWDQETQYF
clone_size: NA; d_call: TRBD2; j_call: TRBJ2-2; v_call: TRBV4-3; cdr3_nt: TGCGCCAGCAGCCATTTAGCGGGGGAAAACACCGGGGAGCTGTTTTTT; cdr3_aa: CASSHLAGENTGELFF
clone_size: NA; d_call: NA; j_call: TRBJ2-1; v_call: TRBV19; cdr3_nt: TGTGCCAGTAGCCTCAGCAGCAGCTCCTACAATGAGCAGTTCTTC; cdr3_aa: CASSLSSSSYNEQFF
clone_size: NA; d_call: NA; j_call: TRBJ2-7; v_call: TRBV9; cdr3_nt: TGTGCCAGCAGCGTAGGGTCTAACTACGAGCAGTACTTC; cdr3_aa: CASSVGSNYEQYF